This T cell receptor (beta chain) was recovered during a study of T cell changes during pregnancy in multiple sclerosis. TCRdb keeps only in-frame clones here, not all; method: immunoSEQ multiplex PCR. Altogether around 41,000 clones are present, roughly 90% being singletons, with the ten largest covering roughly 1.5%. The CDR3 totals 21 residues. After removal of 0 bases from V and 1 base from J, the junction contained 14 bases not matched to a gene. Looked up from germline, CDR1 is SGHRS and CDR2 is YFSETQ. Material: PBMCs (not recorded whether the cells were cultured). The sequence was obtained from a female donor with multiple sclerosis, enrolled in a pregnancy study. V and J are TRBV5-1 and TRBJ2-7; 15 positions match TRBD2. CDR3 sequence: CASSLDSGLAGGPLTSYEQYF. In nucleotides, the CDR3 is TGCGCCAGCAGCTTGGACTCGGGACTAGCGGGAGGCCCGCTGACTTCCTACGAGCAGTACTTC.